The sequence of this T cell receptor (beta chain) was determined in a study of T cells in Graves' hyperthyroidism and ophthalmopathy. Points from the study as a whole: Most thyroid clonotypes that were expanded above 0.001 also turned up in blood.

Regions amplified from RNA transcripts were the TCR beta CDR3 regions. When the TCR CDR3 underwent first-round RT-PCR, the HTBI primer set was used. Each CDR3 protein gets one entry after TCRdb re-called the multiplex PCR reads with MiXCR. This sample yields under 400,000 distinct CDR3 sequences, of which over 15% are seen a single time; around a third belongs to the top ten. This clonotype occurred a few times. What it recognizes is unknown. This TCR was sampled from a man aged 25-45 years with Graves' hyperthyroidism. The sequenced sample consisted of blood.

CDR3 loop: CASSLQNREAEQYF. CDR3 in DNA: TGTGCCAGCTCACTACAGAACAGGGAGGCCGAGCAGTACTTC. The chain carries TRBV18 and TRBJ2-7; tentatively, D is TRBD1 or TRBD2 (6 bases each). The germline CDR1 and CDR2 sequences are KGHSH and LQKENI. Trimming stripped 4 bases from V and 6 bases from J, with 16 bases between. This CDR3 region has 14 residues.